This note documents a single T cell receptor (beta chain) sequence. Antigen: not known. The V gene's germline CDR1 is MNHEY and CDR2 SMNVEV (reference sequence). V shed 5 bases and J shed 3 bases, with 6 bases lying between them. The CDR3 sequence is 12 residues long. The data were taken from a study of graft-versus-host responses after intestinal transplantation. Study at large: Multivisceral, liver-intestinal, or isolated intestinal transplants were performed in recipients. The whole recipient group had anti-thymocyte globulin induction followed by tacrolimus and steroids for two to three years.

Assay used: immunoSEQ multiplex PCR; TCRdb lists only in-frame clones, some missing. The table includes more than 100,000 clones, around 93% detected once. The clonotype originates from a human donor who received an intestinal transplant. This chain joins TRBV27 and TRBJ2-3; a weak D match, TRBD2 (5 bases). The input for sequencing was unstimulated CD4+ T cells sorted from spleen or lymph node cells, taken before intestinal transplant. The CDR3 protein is CASSRGTDTQYF. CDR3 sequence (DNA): TGTGCCAGCAGTCGGGGAACAGATACGCAGTATTTT.